This TCR beta chain originates from a study of blood T cell repertoires in COVID-19. Authors' data handling: Estimates of nucleated cell counts were drawn from the amplification of reference gene primers. Generated by immunoSEQ multiplex PCR, the TCRdb table keeps only in-frame clones and is missing some. V, J and clone size derive from that table, while D and trimming were established from the DNA sequence. The top ten clones hold approximately 7.9% of a sample with a few hundred thousand clones, almost 85% of them seen once. J lost 5 bases, V lost 2 bases, and 5 bases had no gene match. This CDR3 contains 14 residues. Looked up from germline, CDR1 is KGHDR and CDR2 is SFDVKD.

The sequence derives from a human donor in a cohort sampled during active COVID-19. The sample consisted of peripheral blood. The rearrangement links TRBV24-1 to TRBJ2-7, with 7 bases identical to TRBD1. CDR3 residues: CATSDSNRGNEQYF. The CDR3 DNA sequence: TGTGCCACCAGTGATTCGAACAGGGGAAACGAGCAGTACTTC.